The 18 T cell receptor beta chains below were found in one sample sequenced in a study of CD8 T cells in ankylosing spondylitis. Study observations and caveats: A motif of seven or eight highly homologous TCR beta variants was seen as apparently characteristic of ankylosing spondylitis blood.

TCRdb analysed the 5' RACE reads with MiXCR anew, one entry per CDR3 protein. The sample has fewer than 500,000 distinct CDR3 sequences, 26% seen once. Their antigens are not known. Sequencing input: blood, either unsorted or a sorted T cell fraction (not recorded which). These receptors all come from a male donor with ankylosing spondylitis.

This clonotype has more than one count but fewer than ten. DNA of the CDR3: TGCAGTGCTAGAGCACAAGCGGGAGAATCCTACAATGAGCAGTTCTTC. Protein: CSARAQAGESYNEQFF. The gene calls are TRBV20-1 and TRBJ2-1; 8 bases match TRBD2. V dropped 1 base and J dropped 1; count of bases not matched to a gene: 6. CDR1 is DFQATT, CDR2 SNEGSKA, per germline (reference sequence). The CDR3 contains 16 residues.

The V call is TRBV12-3 or TRBV12-4, the J call TRBJ2-5; D ambiguous. The CDR3 length is 13 residues. V was pared by 7 bases and J by 4 bases, with 13 bases between. The chain's CDR3 is CASTFGPGETQYF. CDR3 DNA sequence: TGTGCCAGCACCTTTGGACCAGGAGAGACCCAGTACTTC.

The gene calls are TRBV15 and TRBJ2-5, with D perhaps being TRBD1 or TRBD2 (5 bases each). The CDR3 has 15 residues. Germline CDR1 LNHNV, CDR2 YYDKDF (reference sequence). Trimming stripped 0 bases from V and 5 bases from J, with 13 bases between. CDR3 in amino acids: CATSRDRGTRETQYF. CDR3 coding DNA: TGTGCCACCAGCAGAGATCGGGGCACACGGGAGACCCAGTACTTC.

In this sample, this clonotype turned up a few times. The chain is built from TRBV29-1 and TRBJ2-1; D is unclear. The V gene lost 5 bases and the J gene lost 2 bases, with 13 bases spanning the gap. Germline V lookup: CDR1 SQVTM, CDR2 ANQGSEA. CDR3 length: 14 amino acids. The CDR3 nucleotides are TGCAGCGTTACAATACCTAGAGCCTACAATGAGCAGTTCTTC. Its translation is CSVTIPRAYNEQFF.

In this sample, this clonotype turned up a few times. The V gene is TRBV11-2, the J gene TRBJ2-1; 7 bases agree with TRBD2. In germline, CDR1 is SGHAT, CDR2 FQNNGV. The CDR3 is 15 amino acids. V was pared by 5 bases and J by 4 bases, with 8 bases of the junction left unmatched. The CDR3 sequence is CASSAGTTLYNEQFF. CDR3 nucleotides: TGTGCCAGCAGCGCCGGGACTACCCTTTACAATGAGCAGTTCTTC.

The chain combines TRBV7-2 with TRBJ2-1; D not certain. The germline V gene encodes CDR1 SGHTA and CDR2 FQGNSA. The ends were cut back, 3 bases at V and 13 bases at J, with 16 bases in the middle. The CDR3 is 13 residues long. CDR3 residues: CASSFSLADAQFF. The CDR3 DNA follows: TGTGCCAGCAGCTTCTCTTTGGCGGACGCTCAGTTCTTC.

This chain uses TRBV6-1 with TRBJ2-2; 12 bases match TRBD2. The V gene's germline CDR1 is MNHNS and CDR2 SASEGT. This CDR3 is 17 amino acids long. The V segment lost 4 bases and the J segment 0 bases; nucleotides outside the gene matches: 3. CDR3 in amino acids: CASSGTSGTTNTGELFF. In DNA form, the CDR3 reads TGTGCCAGCAGTGGGACTAGCGGGACTACGAACACCGGGGAGCTGTTTTTT.

This clonotype has only one observation. V and J are TRBV11-2 and TRBJ1-6, with D possibly being TRBD1 (6 bases). Germline loops: CDR1 SGHAT, CDR2 FQNNGV. The length of the CDR3 is 15 residues. V lost 5 bases to trimming and J lost 6 bases, with 14 bases between them. The CDR3 region has the DNA TGTGCCAGCAGCCAGCGGGGGCCATCTAATTCACCCCTCCACTTT. Its protein product is CASSQRGPSNSPLHF.

In this sample, this clonotype turned up many times. This sequence joins TRBV20-1 and TRBJ2-2, with D possibly matching TRBD1 (6 bases). There are 15 residues in the CDR3. Germline lookup yields CDR1 DFQATT and CDR2 SNEGSKA (reference sequence). The germline V and J ends were trimmed by 5 bases and 6 bases, with 19 bases remaining between them. The CDR3 region has the DNA TGCAGTGCTCCCCCTGCGAGAGGGGGAGCCGGGGAGCTGTTTTTT. The encoded protein is CSAPPARGGAGELFF.

The V gene is TRBV20-1, the J gene TRBJ2-3; D remains unclear. V dropped 0 bases and J dropped 4 bases, with 14 bases sitting between them. CDR3 size: 15 residues. CDR1 is DFQATT and CDR2 is SNEGSKA in the germline V gene (reference sequence). CDR3 nucleotides: TGCAGTGCTAGAGATTGGGGAACCCAGGCAGATACGCAGTATTTT. Translation gives CSARDWGTQADTQYF.

The chain couples TRBV7-9 to TRBJ2-5; 10 nucleotides match TRBD1. This CDR3 region has 16 residues. V trimming: 5 bases; J trimming: 1 base; junction bases outside the gene matches: 7. Germline V gene data show CDR1 as SEHNR and CDR2 as FQNEAQ (reference sequence). CDR3 in amino acids: CASSLTGGIGQETQYF. CDR3 nucleotide sequence: TGTGCCAGCAGCCTGACAGGGGGCATAGGCCAAGAGACCCAGTACTTC.

This clonotype appeared a few times. The CDR3 region is CASSRRPTPTETQYF. The CDR3 bases are TGTGCCAGTAGTCGCCGCCCCACCCCAACAGAGACCCAGTACTTC. The rearrangement uses TRBV19 and TRBJ2-5; D is unresolved. Trimming left V 5 bases short and J 4 bases short, with 17 bases between. Germline loops: CDR1 LNHDA, CDR2 SQIVND (reference sequence). This CDR3 has 15 residues.

A few counts support this clonotype. The chain combines TRBV20-1 with TRBJ2-3; 12 bases fit TRBD2. The CDR3 contains 18 residues. The V gene end was trimmed by 3 bases and the J gene end by 1 base; junction bases not matched to a gene: 11. The germline gives CDR1 DFQATT, CDR2 SNEGSKA (reference sequence). CDR3 sequence (DNA): TGCAGTGCTAGGCGTGCTAGCGGGAGGGCAGTGGGCACAGATACGCAGTATTTT. Its translation is CSARRASGRAVGTDTQYF.

Here the CDR3 DNA reads TGCGCCAGCAAGGGAGGGGAGGACTTGAGGCAGTTCTTC. This encodes CASKGGEDLRQFF. This chain links TRBV5-1 with TRBJ2-1, with 7 bases aligning to TRBD2. The CDR3 spans 13 residues. V lost 6 bases and J lost 12; bases outside the gene matches: 12. The V gene's germline CDR1 is SGHRS and CDR2 YFSETQ.

The chain couples TRBV4-1 to TRBJ1-1; TRBD1 agrees at 9 bases. After removal of 4 bases from V and 5 bases from J, the junction contained 8 bases not matched to a gene. The CDR3 runs 15 residues. CDR1 MGHRA and CDR2 YSYEKL come from the germline V gene. CDR3 in amino acids: CASSPLGTGRTEAFF. The DNA for the CDR3 is TGCGCCAGCAGCCCCCTCGGGACAGGGAGGACTGAAGCTTTCTTT.

The chain recombines TRBV20-1 with TRBJ2-7, with a tentative D call TRBD1 (6 bases). This CDR3 spans 14 amino acids. Germline CDR1 DFQATT, CDR2 SNEGSKA (reference sequence). Trimming took off 4 bases at V and 2 bases at J, with 15 bases between the two ends. Here the CDR3 reads CSATQDSRAYEQYF. CDR3 in DNA: TGCAGTGCTACCCAGGACAGTAGGGCCTACGAGCAGTACTTC.

V usage is TRBV2 and J usage is TRBJ2-3; the D is unclear. Looked up from germline, CDR1 is SNHLY and CDR2 is FYNNEI. This CDR3 has 15 amino acids. Trimming stripped 7 bases from V and 2 bases from J, with 16 bases between. Here the CDR3 DNA reads TGTGCCAGCATGAAGAACCGGCTAAACACAGATACGCAGTATTTT. It specifies CASMKNRLNTDTQYF.

This clonotype was counted a few times. The genes are TRBV3-1 and TRBJ2-1; TRBD1 is a possible D gene (5 bases). The CDR3 has 16 amino acids. V was shortened by 5 bases and J by 3 bases, with 17 bases between the two germline ends. From germline, CDR1 is LGHDT and CDR2 YNNKEL (reference sequence). CDR3 coding DNA: TGTGCCAGCAGCAACAGGTTGGGGTCAGGCTACAATGAGCAGTTCTTC. This encodes CASSNRLGSGYNEQFF.